This T cell receptor (beta chain) was captured in a study of beta chain features in type 1 diabetes. Overall study findings and caveats: A closer apparent resemblance between naive, central memory and Treg TCRB repertoires was seen in patients than in healthy donors. VDJ junctions in type 1 diabetes patients carried more deletions and fewer insertions.

Expressed TCRB transcripts were sequenced because the entire RNA isolate underwent reverse transcription. Clones were sequenced by immunoSEQ multiplex PCR, and TCRdb holds only the in-frame ones, with some missing. This table holds about 350,000 clones, 20% found once. The V and J ends lost 4 bases and 8 bases, in that order; junction bases with no gene match: 5. The CDR3 sequence is 13 residues long. Looked up from germline, CDR1 is SGHRS and CDR2 is YFSETQ. This clone was observed a few times. What it binds is unknown. This clonotype originated in a woman between 18 and 29 years old in good health. This chain joins TRBV5-1 and TRBJ1-2, with 10 bases identical to TRBD1. Input material: naive CD4+ T cells from blood. The CDR3 bases are TGCGCCAGCAGCCCGGGGACAGGGGTAGGCTACACCTTC. Its translation is CASSPGTGVGYTF.